This T cell receptor (beta chain) is from a study of cytomegalovirus exposure and HLA in healthy donors. Study-level background: Most genotyped donors, 81% of about 400, had Caucasian-associated genetic ancestry. General observations from the study: Presence/absence analyses took donor sequencing depth as roughly uniform. Reports showed the classifier diagnosing cytomegalovirus status with high specificity and sensitivity.

V was shortened by 0 bases and J by 5 bases, with 16 bases between the two germline ends. The CDR3 has 16 residues. CDR1 MGHDK and CDR2 SYGVNS come from the germline V gene. The primer mix had 60 Vbeta and 13 Jbeta primers. Repertoires were generated with immunoSEQ multiplex PCR, while TCRdb's copy carries only in-frame clones and drops some. This listing includes 80,000 to 100,000 clones. In regard to this clone: The antigen remains unidentified.

The V gene is TRBV25-1, the J gene TRBJ2-5; possibly TRBD1 for D (6 bases). The receptor was isolated from a man aged 45 to 65 in good health and CMV-seronegative. The sequenced sample consisted of PBMCs. The CDR3 DNA follows: TGTGCCAGCAGTGAATACGCGCAGGGGATGTTGGAGACCCAGTACTTC. Protein product: CASSEYAQGMLETQYF.